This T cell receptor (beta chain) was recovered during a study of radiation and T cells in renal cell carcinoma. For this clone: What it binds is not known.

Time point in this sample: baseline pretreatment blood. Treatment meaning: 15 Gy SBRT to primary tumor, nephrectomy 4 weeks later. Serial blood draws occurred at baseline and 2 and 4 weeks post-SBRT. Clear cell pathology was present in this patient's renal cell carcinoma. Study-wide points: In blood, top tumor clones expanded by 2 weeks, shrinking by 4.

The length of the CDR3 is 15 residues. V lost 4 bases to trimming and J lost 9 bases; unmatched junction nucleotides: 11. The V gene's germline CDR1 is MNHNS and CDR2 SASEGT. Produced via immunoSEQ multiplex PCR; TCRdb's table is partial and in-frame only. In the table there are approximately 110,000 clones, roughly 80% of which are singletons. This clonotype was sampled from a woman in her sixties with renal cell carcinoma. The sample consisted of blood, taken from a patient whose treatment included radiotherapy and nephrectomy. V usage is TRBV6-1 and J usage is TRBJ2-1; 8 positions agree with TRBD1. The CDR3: CASSGLDREEGEQFF. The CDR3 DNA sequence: TGTGCCAGCAGTGGACTGGACAGGGAAGAGGGTGAGCAGTTCTTC.